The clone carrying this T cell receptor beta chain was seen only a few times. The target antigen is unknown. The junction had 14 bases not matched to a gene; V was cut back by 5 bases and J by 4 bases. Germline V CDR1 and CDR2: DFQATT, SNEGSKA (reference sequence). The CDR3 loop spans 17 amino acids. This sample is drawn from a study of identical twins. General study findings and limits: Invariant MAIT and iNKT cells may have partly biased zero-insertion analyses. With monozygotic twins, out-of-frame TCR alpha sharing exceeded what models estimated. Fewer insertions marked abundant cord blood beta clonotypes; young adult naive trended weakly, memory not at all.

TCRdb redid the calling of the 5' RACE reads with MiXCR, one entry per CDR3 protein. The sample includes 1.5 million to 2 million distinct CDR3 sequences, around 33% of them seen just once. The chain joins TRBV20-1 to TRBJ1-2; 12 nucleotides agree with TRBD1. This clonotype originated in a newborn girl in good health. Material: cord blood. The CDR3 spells CSAQGGTGGESLYGYTF. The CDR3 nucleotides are TGCAGTGCTCAGGGCGGGACAGGGGGCGAATCCCTCTATGGCTACACCTTC.